This T cell receptor (beta chain) was profiled in a study of T cells in Graves' hyperthyroidism and ophthalmopathy. Broader study findings: Most expanded thyroid clonotypes above 0.001 recurred in blood. A model of 13 V-J pairs discriminated ophthalmopathy from stable hyperthyroidism.

The investigators amplified TCR beta CDR3 regions from RNA transcripts. Using the HTBI primer set, a first-round RT-PCR was run on the TCR CDR3. TCRdb reprocessed the multiplex PCR reads via MiXCR and lists one record per CDR3 protein. The repertoire consists of around 600,000 distinct CDR3 sequences, with approximately 14% occurring once and the leading ten covering under 8%. The study enrolled patients aged 18 to 65 with newly diagnosed hyperthyroidism of under 2 months' duration. Around 10 ml of fresh peripheral blood supplied the PBMCs. The CDR3 contains 14 residues. Germline V gene lookup returns CDR1 LNHDA and CDR2 SQIVND (reference sequence). V shed 4 bases and J 5 bases; nucleotides not matched to a gene: 8. This clonotype was detected once. Its antigen is not identified.

The receptor comes from a woman in her twenties or thirties with Graves' hyperthyroidism. The chain combines TRBV19 with TRBJ2-7; 7 bases line up with TRBD1. Sequencing was done on a sample of blood. In nucleotides, the CDR3 is TGTGCCAGTAGTACAGAAGACAGGGCTAACGAGCAGTACTTC. Protein: CASSTEDRANEQYF.